A selection of T cell receptor beta chains follows, all from one sample in a study of OX40 agonist ivuxolimab in advanced cancers. Sequencing was performed with immunoSEQ multiplex PCR; in TCRdb, only in-frame clones are kept and a portion is missing. In the table there are roughly 80,000 clones, 90% of which are singletons. Sample: CD4+ or CD8+ T cells sorted from blood, taken in a trial of the OX40 agonist ivuxolimab. The receptors derive from an adult with an advanced solid tumor such as melanoma, head and neck, liver or kidney cancer. CDR3s include the opening cysteine and the closing phenylalanine or tryptophan. The size entry is marked missing in some rows and otherwise reads once, few, many or a size class.

clone_size	v_call	j_call	cdr3_aa
NA	TRBV7-2	TRBJ2-7	CASSGAPGSAYEQYF
once	TRBV2	TRBJ2-3	CASSELAGGEQQYF
NA	TRBV4-3	TRBJ2-7	CASSQDQGGEQYF
NA	TRBV5-1	TRBJ1-1	CASSSVEIEAFF
NA	TRBV6-5	TRBJ1-1	CASTSGVGTEAFF
NA	TRBV12-5	TRBJ2-7	CASGRQGSNYEQYF
few	TRBV27	TRBJ2-7	CASTLSLAGGLYEQYF
few	TRBV5-1	TRBJ2-7	CASSLSLAGAGEQYF
NA	TRBV6-1	TRBJ2-5	CASRTGQGETQYF
once	TRBV10-3	TRBJ1-1	CAIRLFGTEIEAFF
NA	TRBV4-1	TRBJ2-7	CASSQELAGYYEQYF
NA	TRBV11-3	TRBJ2-2	CASSLEGTWTGELFF
once	TRBV30	TRBJ1-3	CAWSVTYSSGNTIYF
NA	TRBV28	TRBJ2-7	CASRGVYEQYF
NA	TRBV15	TRBJ2-5	CATSREAGGETQYF
NA	TRBV5-6	TRBJ2-3	CASSTWDRGFLPQYF
NA	TRBV18	TRBJ1-3	CASSPPGWSSGNTIYF
NA	TRBV28	TRBJ1-4	CASSLGRGRNEKLFF
NA	TRBV5-1	TRBJ1-2	CASSLGLTTGQSRYTF
NA	TRBV4-3	TRBJ2-3	CASSQGSSGFRTDTQYF
NA	TRBV6-1	TRBJ1-2	CASRGQGLNYGYTF
NA	TRBV4-1	TRBJ1-6	CASSVTDRVGSPLHF
NA	TRBV27	TRBJ2-1	CASSTGTSGSFYNEQFF
once	TRBV11-2	TRBJ2-1	CASSFFGSPDEQFF
NA	TRBV5-8	TRBJ2-1	CASSLGLAGNEQFF
NA	TRBV19	TRBJ2-3	CASREHVTDTQYF
NA	TRBV7-2	TRBJ2-3	CASSLALAETDTQYF
few	TRBV9	TRBJ1-1	CASSVGTGTEAFF
NA	TRBV18	TRBJ2-2	CASSRTVDANTGELFF
NA	TRBV6-1	TRBJ2-5	CASSSRAETQYF
NA	TRBV4-2	TRBJ1-1	CASRSNLEAFF
NA	TRBV10-1	TRBJ2-5	CASSENHQETQYF
NA	TRBV18	TRBJ1-1	CASRQDRTLEAFF
NA	TRBV7-2	TRBJ1-2	CASSLGTGEVGYTF
NA	TRBV10-3	TRBJ1-3	CAITERDPSEGNTIYF
NA	TRBV4-2	TRBJ1-5	CASSQEWLGNQPQHF
NA	TRBV4-2	TRBJ2-1	CASSQGTAQTGEQFF
NA	TRBV7-8	TRBJ1-1	CASSLQGMNTEAFF
NA	TRBV7-2	TRBJ2-5	CASSLTGQVAQYF
NA	TRBV19	NA	CASSIGQGSYEQYF
NA	TRBV6-5	TRBJ1-1	CVSIGRTGGSAFF
NA	TRBV27	TRBJ2-3	CASSLVVTDTQYF
NA	TRBV2	TRBJ1-2	CASSFRDRGIGNYGYTF
NA	TRBV28	TRBJ2-1	CASYGLVQLRGEQFF
few	TRBV29-1	TRBJ1-1	CSVVSEGNTEAFF
NA	TRBV6-5	TRBJ2-7	CASSYMEYYEQYF
NA	TRBV19	TRBJ1-2	CASSQGGRPYGYTF
NA	TRBV28	TRBJ1-1	CASRSQGRTEAFF
NA	TRBV28	TRBJ1-1	CASSLPQENTEAFF
NA	TRBV7-9	TRBJ2-7	CASSLGGHLAYEQYF
NA	TRBV7-2	TRBJ1-2	CASSLGGGNYGYTF
NA	TRBV10-2	TRBJ2-7	CASSESMVLRELSYEQYF
once	TRBV27	TRBJ2-7	CASSLTVGGEQYF
NA	TRBV30	TRBJ2-5	CAWSRGGPLKETQYF
NA	TRBV10-3	TRBJ1-1	CAISAGNEAFF